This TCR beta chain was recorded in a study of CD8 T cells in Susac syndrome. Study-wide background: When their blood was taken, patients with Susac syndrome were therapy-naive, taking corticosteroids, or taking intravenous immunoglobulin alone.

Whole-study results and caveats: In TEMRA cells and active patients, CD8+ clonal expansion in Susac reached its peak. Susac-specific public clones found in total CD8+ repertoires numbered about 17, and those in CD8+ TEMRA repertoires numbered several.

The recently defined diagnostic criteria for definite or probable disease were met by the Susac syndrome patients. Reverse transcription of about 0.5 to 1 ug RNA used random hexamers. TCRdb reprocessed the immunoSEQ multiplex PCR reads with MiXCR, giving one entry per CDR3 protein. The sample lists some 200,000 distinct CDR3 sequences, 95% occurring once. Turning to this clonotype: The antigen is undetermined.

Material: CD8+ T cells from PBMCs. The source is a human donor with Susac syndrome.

The CDR3 here is CASSTTSGAQETQYF. CDR3 sequence (DNA): TGTGCCAGCAGCACGACTAGCGGGGCACAAGAGACCCAGTACTTC. The gene calls are TRBV7-9 and TRBJ2-5; 11 bases match TRBD2. This CDR3 has 15 amino acids. Per germline, CDR1 SEHNR and CDR2 FQNEAQ (reference sequence). The V gene end was trimmed by 5 bases and the J gene end by 2 bases; junction bases not matched to a gene: 4.